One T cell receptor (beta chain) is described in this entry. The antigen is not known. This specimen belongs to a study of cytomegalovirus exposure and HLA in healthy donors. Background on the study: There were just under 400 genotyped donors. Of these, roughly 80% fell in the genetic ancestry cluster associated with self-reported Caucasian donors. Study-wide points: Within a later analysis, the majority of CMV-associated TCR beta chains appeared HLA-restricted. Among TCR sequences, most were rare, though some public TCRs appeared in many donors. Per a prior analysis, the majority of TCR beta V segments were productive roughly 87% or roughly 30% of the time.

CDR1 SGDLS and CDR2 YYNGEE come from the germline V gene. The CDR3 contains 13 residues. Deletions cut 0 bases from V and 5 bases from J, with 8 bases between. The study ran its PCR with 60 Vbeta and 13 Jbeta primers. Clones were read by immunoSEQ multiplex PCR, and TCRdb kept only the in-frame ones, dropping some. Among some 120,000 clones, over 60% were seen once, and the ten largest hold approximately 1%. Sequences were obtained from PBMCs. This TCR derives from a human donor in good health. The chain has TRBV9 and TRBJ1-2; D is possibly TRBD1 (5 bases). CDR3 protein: CASSVGAGYGYTF. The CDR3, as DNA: TGTGCCAGCAGCGTAGGAGCAGGGTATGGCTACACCTTC.